Sequencing of this T cell receptor (beta chain) was carried out in a study of regulatory T cells in long-lasting Graves disease (dated by TCRdb to the early 2020s). For context, the study as a whole: In the newly diagnosed Graves' disease group, patients had been taking antithyroid drugs for less than 3 months. TCR sequencing covered some 13 persistent and approximately 20 newly diagnosed Graves' disease patients, 33 samples in total. This study used TCR sequencing and RNA sequencing of peripheral blood to compare persistent Graves' disease patients against newly diagnosed Graves' disease patients. The study took place in China and was registered as a clinical trial. On the study overall, not on this receptor specifically: The study examined only peripheral blood because the primary lesion, thyroid tissue, could not be accessed. The authors acknowledged the small sample size as a limitation that may reduce accuracy. More public clonotypes were shared among persistent patients (over 2,500) than among newly diagnosed patients (966). Compared with newly diagnosed patients, persistent Graves' disease patients had lower TCR Shannon entropy and fewer highly expanded clones, which suggests clonal expansion. Sequencing and analysis were limited to the TCR beta chain. TRBV28, TRBJ1-2 and TRBJ2-5 were preferentially used in persistent disease, while TRBV20-1 and TRBJ2-1 were favored in newly diagnosed disease.

The intended sense of this specimen's time point label: newly diagnosed GD, antithyroid drugs for less than 3 months. For both TCR sequencing and RNA sequencing, RNA was extracted from PBMCs using TRIzol. The diagnosis of Graves' disease was made according to American Thyroid Association guidelines. Patients for the study were recruited at an endocrinology department in Xi'an, China. Each patient gave about 8.1 milliliters of peripheral blood, collected in an EDTA anticoagulant tube. Ficoll Paque Plus density gradient separation was used to isolate PBMCs, and no further T cell sorting was done. An Agilent 2100 Bioanalyzer and agarose gel were used to check RNA quality, and a NanoDrop 2000 was used to measure RNA concentration. Sequences SGHRS (CDR1) and YFSETQ (CDR2) are obtained from the germline V gene. Including the terminal cysteine and phenylalanine, the CDR3 comprises 16 residues. Left in the record is the CDR3 DNA by itself, 48 bases read in frame from the first base. Relative to germline, V is 0 bases shorter and J is 4 bases shorter, with 16 bases between their ends.

The library relied on multiplex PCR. Sequencer: Illumina HiSeq 4000. To build TCR beta libraries, CDR3 regions were amplified by Arm-PCR using iRepertoire HTBI primers. PCR products were gel purified before sequencing. In the authors' own workflow: Gene usage analysis of CDR3 amino acid clonotypes used the 55 to 80 TRBV and about 14 TRBJ segments found across samples. Filtered high-quality paired reads were merged into contigs using COPE and FqMerger. BLAST was used to align contigs to IMGT TRBV, TRBD and TRBJ reference genes, with CDR3 defined following IMGT. Clonotypes above 0.1% frequency were classified as highly expanded clones. Shannon entropy was used to measure repertoire diversity, and the Gini coefficient was used to measure V-J evenness. A clonotype was considered public if more than one individual shared it. The public reads were quality trimmed at Q25 with fastp and then assembled into clones with MiXCR by TCRdb, keeping productive beta chains. Records with the same CDR3 protein are collapsed into one entry carrying the most frequent genes and DNA. The V and J calls come from TCRdb's annotation, not from the publication. This sample is represented by 550,000 to 600,000 distinct CDR3 sequences; about 16% of them were singletons. The ten largest clones represent approximately 12% of the sample.

This clonotype was found many times. Its specific antigen is unknown. Per-nucleotide qualities are absent, and no much larger clonotype sits a single base away. The same data also contributed to another study, on T cells in Graves' hyperthyroidism and ophthalmopathy. The second study's authors report: Stable Graves' hyperthyroidism was defined as the absence of progression to ophthalmopathy over 18 months of follow-up. Hyperthyroidism patients were aged 18 to 65 years and newly diagnosed, with disease duration of less than 2 months. Any patient with an uncontrolled infection, another autoimmune disease, pregnancy or lactation was excluded. Diagnoses were established on the basis of clinical symptoms, serum thyroxine and TRAb, thyroid ultrasound, and orbital computed tomography. For the first round of RT-PCR on the TCR CDR3, the HTBI primer set was used together with the Qiagen OneStep RT-PCR kit. Most expanded thyroid clonotypes (frequency above 0.001) were also detected in blood, a finding suggesting that blood repertoires may reflect thyroid immune responses. Ophthalmopathy was separated from stable hyperthyroidism by a 13 V-J signature model, with around 88% sensitivity and about 81% specificity obtained in cross-validation and 80%/75% obtained in testing. During validation, the model predicted progression to ophthalmopathy a median of roughly six months ahead of onset, with almost 71% sensitivity and 72.22% specificity. TCR V-J signatures able to tell the groups apart were searched for in a discovery cohort of 100 patients, of whom more than 40 had Graves' ophthalmopathy and about 55 had stable Graves' hyperthyroidism. Prospective prediction of ophthalmopathy was tested in an independent validation cohort of about 19 hyperthyroidism patients and around 16 patients who later progressed to ophthalmopathy. For training and testing, the 100 or so patients in the discovery cohort were randomly divided in a 7:3 ratio. In addition, the study compared T-cell repertoires in thyroid tissue and in blood from 6 or 7 Graves' hyperthyroidism patients. After sampling, hyperthyroidism patients received methimazole starting at 30 mg daily, and ophthalmopathy patients received high-dose intravenous methylprednisolone. The libraries were constructed in a second round of multiplex PCR and then size-selected and purified. Paired-end sequencing of the libraries was performed with 100 bp reads on an Illumina HiSeq2000. Raw data were processed with SOAPnuke, discarding reads with adapters, uncalled bases, mean Phred below 15, or no exact constant-primer or identifier match. High-quality paired reads were merged with COPE v1.2.5, and unique nucleotide sequences were defined as clonotypes. Clonotypes were aligned to IMGT TRBV, TRBD and TRBJ reference segments using MiTCR v1.1. Analysis was restricted to V-J combinations with a frequency above 0.0001, which covered 99% to 99.2% of repertoires. The TCS score was defined as F50 (clonal expansion) divided by E x V (chaos), with BLOSUM62-based TCRdist calculated between CDR3 peptides within each V-J. Welch's t-statistics and random forest reduced fewer than 600 V-J features to 13, which were used in a naive Bayes classifier (R e1071). Sample size was not statistically predetermined, and blinding of investigators to group allocation was not performed. TCR Vbeta CDR3 sequencing of 140 or so peripheral blood samples (about 45 ophthalmopathy, around 80 hyperthyroidism and around 17 progressor patients) is reported in the paper.

The source was peripheral blood mononuclear cells (PBMCs), collected at new diagnosis, from a patient treated with antithyroid drugs. The sequence was collected from a young man with Graves disease. Donor details come from another sample of the same person, matched by shared clones. The chain employs TRBV5-1 and TRBJ2-5, and the D gene may be TRBD2, 5 bases matching. The CDR3 protein is CASSLVVAPEGETQYF. The nucleotide sequence reads TGCGCCAGCAGCTTGGTCGTAGCACCAGAGGGAGAGACCCAGTACTTC.